A selection of T cell receptor beta chains follows, all from one sample in a study of tumor-infiltrating lymphocytes in primary liver carcinoma. TCRdb reprocessed the multiplex PCR reads via MiXCR and lists one record per CDR3 protein. The sample yields about 120,000 distinct CDR3 sequences, about two thirds seen once. The sample consisted of tumor-adjacent normal liver tissue. The receptors shown here come from a woman aged 60-70 years with primary liver carcinoma and hepatitis B virus infection. The CDR3 runs from the conserved cysteine through the conserved F or W. D genes are given only for firm matches. The listing skips clone size in some rows; elsewhere it reads once, few, many or a size class.

>NA|NA|TRBV7-9|TRBJ2-7
CASSPRITLSYEQYF
TGTGCCAGCAGCCCCAGGATCACATTGAGCTACGAGCAGTACTTC
>NA|once|TRBV7-9|TRBJ2-7
CASSPWDQGMDYEQYF
TGCGCCAGCAGCCCCTGGGATCAGGGGATGGACTACGAGCAGTACTTC
>NA|NA|TRBV19|TRBJ1-2
CASNERIARTVNYGYTF
TGTGCCAGTAATGAAAGGATCGCCCGGACAGTTAACTATGGCTACACCTTC
>NA|many|TRBV5-1|TRBJ2-3
CASSLTGHPEADTQYF
TGCGCCAGCAGCTTGACCGGACACCCGGAAGCAGATACGCAGTATTTT
>TRBD1|NA|TRBV4-2|TRBJ1-5
CVSGQDGQGSQPQHF
TGTGTCAGCGGCCAAGATGGACAGGGGAGTCAGCCCCAGCATTTT
>NA|NA|TRBV12-3/TRBV12-4|TRBJ1-1
CTSTVRQGAFF
TGTACCAGCACCGTGAGGCAGGGGGCTTTCTTT
>NA|NA|TRBV11-1|TRBJ2-6
CASSARTETLGANVLTF
TGTGCCAGCAGCGCCAGGACAGAGACCCTTGGGGCCAACGTCCTGACTTTC
>NA|NA|TRBV18|TRBJ2-7
CASSPPSGASYEQYF
TGTGCCAGCTCACCACCGTCAGGAGCCTCCTACGAGCAGTACTTC
>NA|many|TRBV28|TRBJ2-5
CASSLLGETQYF
TGTGCCAGCAGTTTACTAGGGGAGACCCAGTACTTC
>NA|NA|TRBV28|TRBJ1-1
CASRQSGISPNTETFF
TGTGCCAGCAGGCAATCAGGAATCTCACCGAACACTGAAACTTTCTTT
>NA|NA|TRBV11-2|TRBJ2-3
CASSLVKTGHTDTQYF
TGCGCCAGCAGCTTAGTGAAGACTGGGCACACAGATACACAGTATTTT
>NA|NA|TRBV6-2/TRBV6-3|TRBJ1-1
CVSSYPPGGSYTEASF
TGTGTCAGCAGTTACCCCCCGGGAGGTAGTTATACTGAAGCTTCCTTT
>NA|NA|TRBV7-9|TRBJ2-3
CASRPARGHTDTQYF
TGTGCCAGCAGACCCGCCAGGGGCCACACAGATACGCAGTATTTT
>NA|few|TRBV11-2|TRBJ2-7
CASSLDWVSLAGPHEQYF
TGTGCCAGCAGCTTAGATTGGGTCAGTCTAGCTGGTCCCCACGAGCAGTATTTC
>NA|NA|TRBV11-2|TRBJ2-3
CASSLDSGIYTDTQYF
TGTGCCAGCAGCTTAGATTCAGGAATATACACAGATACACAGTATTTT
>TRBD2|NA|TRBV11-2|TRBJ2-2
CASTLTSVNTGELFF
TGTGCCAGCACCTTAACTAGCGTGAACACCGGGGAGCTGTTTTTC
>NA|NA|TRBV6-1|TRBJ1-5
CASSDLADSNQSRHF
TGTGCCAGTAGTGATTTGGCCGATAGCAATCAGTCCCGGCATTTT
>TRBD2|NA|TRBV5-1|TRBJ2-1
CAGRTVTSGSYEHFF
TGCGCCGGCCGTACGGTCACTAGCGGGAGCTATGAGCACTTCTTC
>NA|NA|TRBV6-2/TRBV6-3|TRBJ2-5
CAIARRGTAETQYF
TGTGCCATCGCGAGACGGGGTACGGCAGAGACCCAGTACTTC
>NA|many|TRBV6-5|TRBJ1-2
CASSSYTGVGYTF
TGTGCCAGCAGTTCCTATACCGGGGTTGGCTACACCTTC
>NA|NA|TRBV11-2|TRBJ2-3
CASSSGLTGPDTQCF
TGTGCCAGCAGCTCTGGACTAACGGGACCAGATACGCAGTGTTTT
>TRBD2|many|TRBV12-3/TRBV12-4|TRBJ2-1
CASSLVGLAGVIEQFF
TGTGCCAGCAGTTTAGTGGGGCTAGCGGGAGTCATTGAGCAGTTCTTC
>NA|once|TRBV11-2|TRBJ2-7
CVSSLAEGWAYEQYF
TGTGTCAGTAGCTTAGCAGAGGGATGGGCCTACGAGCAGTACTTC
>NA|NA|TRBV11-2|TRBJ2-5
CASNFMGGGETQYF
TGTGCCAGCAACTTTATGGGAGGGGGGGAGACCCAGTACTTC
>TRBD2|NA|TRBV28|TRBJ2-1
CASSPTGTSGKGEQSF
TGTGCCAGCAGTCCGACTGGGACTAGCGGGAAGGGTGAGCAGTCCTTC
>NA|NA|TRBV6-5|TRBJ1-1
CTSSKNRRREAFF
TGTACCAGCAGTAAAAACAGGCGGCGTGAAGCTTTCTTT
>NA|NA|TRBV11-2|TRBJ2-7
CARSSLTGVIYEQYF
TGTGCCCGCAGCTCATTGACGGGTGTGATCTACGAGCAGTACTTC
>NA|few|TRBV2|TRBJ1-2
CASLDSPSYGYTF
TGTGCCAGCTTGGATAGCCCGAGCTATGGCTACACCTTC
>TRBD2|NA|TRBV11-2|TRBJ2-2
CASSVCSGLAGGELFF
TGTGCCAGCAGCGTATGCTCGGGACTAGCTGGTGGGGAGCTGTTTTTT
>NA|many|TRBV5-1|TRBJ2-2
CASSLASAGRTGELFF
TGCGCCAGCAGCTTGGCCTCGGCAGGGCGAACCGGGGAGCTGTTTTTT
>NA|NA|TRBV29-1|TRBJ1-1
CGARGDLNSEAFF
TGCGGCGCCAGAGGGGATTTGAACAGTGAAGCTTTCTTT
>NA|NA|TRBV24-1|TRBJ2-2
CATSDHRTVRTNTKELFF
TGTGCCACCAGTGACCACCGGACAGTGAGAACGAACACCAAGGAGCTGTTTTTT
>TRBD1|NA|TRBV2|TRBJ2-5
CASSLGQSDEGTQYF
TGTGCCAGCTCCCTGGGACAGTCTGACGAAGGGACCCAGTACTTC
>TRBD2|NA|TRBV11-2|TRBJ2-1
CAGSIVWGGSRYNEQLF
TGTGCCGGCAGCATAGTTTGGGGCGGGAGTCGGTACAATGAGCAGCTCTTC
>NA|NA|TRBV28|TRBJ1-4
CASRSLGTRANEKLFF
TGTGCCAGCAGGTCCTTAGGGACACGTGCTAATGAAAAACTATTTTTT
>TRBD2|NA|TRBV29-1|TRBJ2-3
CSVAYGSGSTDTQYF
TGCAGTGTCGCATATGGGAGCGGGAGTACTGATACGCAGTATTTT
>TRBD2|many|TRBV12-3/TRBV12-4|TRBJ2-2
CASSLRTSLGELFF
TGTGCCAGCAGTCTTCGGACTAGCCTCGGGGAGCTGTTTTTT
>NA|NA|TRBV7-3|TRBJ1-5
CASSLNPGFADTQHF
TGTGCCAGCAGCTTAAACCCGGGCTTCGCAGATACGCAGCATTTT
>TRBD1|many|TRBV6-1|TRBJ1-2
CASSDRRTGEAGYTF
TGTGCCAGCAGTGATCGGCGAACAGGGGAGGCTGGCTACACCTTC
>TRBD2|medium-sized|TRBV11-2|TRBJ2-2
CASSRASGSGGELFF
TGTGCCAGCAGCCGGGCTAGCGGGAGCGGCGGGGAGCTGTTTTTT
>NA|many|TRBV5-6|TRBJ2-7
CASSLAGSGYEQYF
TGTGCCAGCAGCTTGGCCGGGAGCGGATACGAGCAGTACTTC